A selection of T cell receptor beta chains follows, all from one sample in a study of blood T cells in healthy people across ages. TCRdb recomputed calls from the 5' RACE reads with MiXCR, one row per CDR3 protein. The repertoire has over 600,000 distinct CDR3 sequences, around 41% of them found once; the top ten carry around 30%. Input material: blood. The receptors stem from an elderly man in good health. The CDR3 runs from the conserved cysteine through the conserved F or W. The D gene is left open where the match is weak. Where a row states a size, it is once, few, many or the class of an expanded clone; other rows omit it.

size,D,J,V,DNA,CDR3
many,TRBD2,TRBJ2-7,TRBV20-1,TGCAGTGCTGGACTAGTCTACGAGCAGTACTTC,CSAGLVYEQYF
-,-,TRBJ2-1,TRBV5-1,TGCGCCAGCAGCTTGCTTCTAGCCCGATCTTACAATGAGCAGTTCTTC,CASSLLLARSYNEQFF
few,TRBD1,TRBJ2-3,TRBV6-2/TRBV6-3,TGTGCCAGCAGTCCCTACACTACAGGGGCCACAGATACGCAGTATTTT,CASSPYTTGATDTQYF
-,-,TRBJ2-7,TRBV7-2,TGTGCCAGCAGCTTACAACACCGTTACGAGCAGTACTTC,CASSLQHRYEQYF
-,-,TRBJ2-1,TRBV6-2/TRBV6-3,TGTGCCAGCAGTTACGTCACGAGGCCCAGCGTTCGGGGCAATGAGCAGTTCTTC,CASSYVTRPSVRGNEQFF
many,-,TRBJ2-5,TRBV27,TGTGCCAGCAGTTTACGGGGGCGAGAGACCCAGTACTTC,CASSLRGRETQYF
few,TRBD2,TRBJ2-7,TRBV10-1,TGCGCCAGCAGTGAAGGCGGGAGGGCCACTTGGGAGCAGTACTTC,CASSEGGRATWEQYF
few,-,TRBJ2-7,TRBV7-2,TGTGCCAGCAGCCGGGGAGACTACGAGCAGTACTTC,CASSRGDYEQYF
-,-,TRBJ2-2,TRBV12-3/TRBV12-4,TGTGCCAGCAGTTACCGCTCAAGGGTTTCGGGGGAGCTGTTTTTT,CASSYRSRVSGELFF
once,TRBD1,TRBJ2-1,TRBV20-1,TGCAGTGCCAAATCGACAGGGGGCTCCTACAATGAGCAGTTCTTC,CSAKSTGGSYNEQFF
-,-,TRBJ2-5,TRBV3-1,TGTGCCAGCAGCCTGAGGAGAGGAAACCAAGAGACCCAGTACTTC,CASSLRRGNQETQYF
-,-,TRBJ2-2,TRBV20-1,TGCAGTGCTAGTTTGGCCGGGGAGCTGTTTTTT,CSASLAGELFF
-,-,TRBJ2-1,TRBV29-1,TGCAGCGTAGGGTTGACGAACAATGAGCAGTTCTTC,CSVGLTNNEQFF
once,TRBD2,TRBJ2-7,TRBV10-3,TGCGCCATCAGTACCATAACTAGCGGGAATATCTACGAGCAGTACTTC,CAISTITSGNIYEQYF
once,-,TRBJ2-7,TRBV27,TGTGCCAGCAGTTTTTGGGGGAAAAGGTCCTACGAGCAGTACTTC,CASSFWGKRSYEQYF
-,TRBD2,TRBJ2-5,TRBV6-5,TGCGCCAGCAGTACCCCTAGCGGGCCGCAGGATGAGCAGTACTTC,CASSTPSGPQDEQYF
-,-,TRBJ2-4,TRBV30,TGTGCCTGGAATACGGTAGCCAAAAACATTCAGTACTTC,CAWNTVAKNIQYF
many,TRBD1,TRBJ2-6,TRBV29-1,TGCAGCGTTCAGGACAGGGGCTCTGGGGCCAACGTCCTGACTTTC,CSVQDRGSGANVLTF
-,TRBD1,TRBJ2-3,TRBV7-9,TGTGCCAGCAGCCGATCAGTACAGGGGACAGATACGCAGTATTTT,CASSRSVQGTDTQYF
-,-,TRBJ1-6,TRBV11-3,TGTGCCAGCAGCCCGGGACTAGCCCTCCACTTT,CASSPGLALHF
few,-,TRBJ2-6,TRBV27,TGTGCCAGCAGTTACCGACGACAGACCTCAGGCTCTGGGGCCAACGTCCTGACTTTC,CASSYRRQTSGSGANVLTF
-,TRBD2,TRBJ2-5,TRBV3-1,TGTGCCAGCAGCCCCGTTAGCGGGAGGGCAGTCAGAAACAATGAGCAGTACTTC,CASSPVSGRAVRNNEQYF
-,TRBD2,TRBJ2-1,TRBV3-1,TGTGCCAGCAGCCCCCAGGTGACTAGCGCCAGTGAGCAGTTCTTC,CASSPQVTSASEQFF
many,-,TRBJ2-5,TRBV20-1,TGCAGTGCCTGGACGGATCAAGAGACCCAGTACTTC,CSAWTDQETQYF
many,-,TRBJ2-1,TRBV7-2,TGTGCCAGCAGCCAGCGAGGGATCTACAATGAGCAGTTCTTC,CASSQRGIYNEQFF
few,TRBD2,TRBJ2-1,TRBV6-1,TGTGCCAGCTGGGGACTAGCAGAGTGGGGTGGGTACAATGAGCAGTTCTTC,CASWGLAEWGGYNEQFF
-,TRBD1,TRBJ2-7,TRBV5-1,TGCGCCAGTGTGCCGGGACAGGGAGGCGAGCAGTACTTC,CASVPGQGGEQYF
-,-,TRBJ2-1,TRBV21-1,TGTGCCAGCAGCAAGTGGACTAGCGGGAGGCGGTTCTTC,CASSKWTSGRRFF
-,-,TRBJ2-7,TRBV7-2,TGTGCCAGCAGCTTAGATTTTTCAGCCTCCTACGAGCAGTACTTC,CASSLDFSASYEQYF
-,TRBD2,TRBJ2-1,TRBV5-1,TGCGCCAGCAGAATTGTGGGGGGCGGGGGGTCTGAGCAGTTCTTC,CASRIVGGGGSEQFF
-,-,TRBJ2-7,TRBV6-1,TGTGCCAGCAGGGTTCAAGCGTACGAGCAGTACTTC,CASRVQAYEQYF
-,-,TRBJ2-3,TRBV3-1,TGTGCCAGCAGCGTGGGACGTACAGATACGCAGTATTTT,CASSVGRTDTQYF
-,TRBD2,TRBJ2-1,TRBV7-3,TGTGCCAGCAGCCCCACTAGCGACTACAATGAGCAGTTCTTC,CASSPTSDYNEQFF
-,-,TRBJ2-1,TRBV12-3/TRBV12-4,TGTGCCAGCAGCAGTTATAGGGACGATGAGCAGTTCTTC,CASSSYRDDEQFF
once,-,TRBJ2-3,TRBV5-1,TGCGCCAGCAGCTTGTCCCGGGTGGCCCGAACAAGCACAGATACGCAGTATTTT,CASSLSRVARTSTDTQYF
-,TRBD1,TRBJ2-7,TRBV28,TGTGCCAGCAGTTTTACAGGGGCGTCGGACGAGCAGTACTTC,CASSFTGASDEQYF
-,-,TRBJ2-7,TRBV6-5,TGTGCCAGCAGTTACTCTCCCAGATCGAGCTCCTACGAGCAGTACTTC,CASSYSPRSSSYEQYF
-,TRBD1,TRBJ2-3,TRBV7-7,TGTGCTAGCAGCGTACAGGGGTTCGGTACGCAGTATTTT,CASSVQGFGTQYF
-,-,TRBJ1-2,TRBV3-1,TGTGCCAGCACCATCGGACGGTATGGCTACACCTTC,CASTIGRYGYTF
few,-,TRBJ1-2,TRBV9,TGTGCCAGCAGTGCCGGCGGGGCCGGTGGCTACACCTTC,CASSAGGAGGYTF
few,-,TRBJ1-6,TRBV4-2,TGTGCCAGCAGCCAAGCGGCAGAGTCACCCCTCCACTTT,CASSQAAESPLHF
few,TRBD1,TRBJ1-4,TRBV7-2,TGTGCCAGCAGCTTAGAGGCCAGGGGGTCAAGTGAAAAACTGTTTTTT,CASSLEARGSSEKLFF
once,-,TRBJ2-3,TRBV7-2,TGTGCCAGCAGCCCAGGGTTTGGCCAGGGTCGTGACACAGATACGCAGTATTTT,CASSPGFGQGRDTDTQYF
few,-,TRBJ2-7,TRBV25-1,TGTGCCAGCACTTCACTCGGCCCCGAGCAGTACTTC,CASTSLGPEQYF
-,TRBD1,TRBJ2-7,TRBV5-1,TGCGCCAGCAGCTTTGCCGGGACAGGATCCTACGAGCAGTACTTC,CASSFAGTGSYEQYF
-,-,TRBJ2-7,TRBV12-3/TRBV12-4,TGTGCCAGCAGCCCCGGAGGGGCCGAAAACTACGAGCGGTACTTC,CASSPGGAENYERYF
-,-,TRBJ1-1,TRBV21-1,TGTGCCAGCCGGGGTGAAGCTTTCTTT,CASRGEAFF
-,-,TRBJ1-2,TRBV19,TGTGCCAGTAGAGTCGGCGGGAGCCCGGGGGCTGGCTACACCTTC,CASRVGGSPGAGYTF
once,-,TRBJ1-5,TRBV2,TGTGCCAGCAGTGAAGGGAGGGGGAGCAATCAGCCCCAGCATTTT,CASSEGRGSNQPQHF
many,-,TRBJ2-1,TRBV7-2,TGTGCCAGCAGCACAGGGTCCACCATTTCCTACAATGAGCAGTTCTTC,CASSTGSTISYNEQFF
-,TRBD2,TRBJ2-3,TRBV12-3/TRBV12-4,TGTGCCAGCAGACTACTGACTAGCTCAGATACGCAGTATTTT,CASRLLTSSDTQYF
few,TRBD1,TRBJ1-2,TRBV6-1,TGTGCCAGCAGTGAATGGGAGTCCCATCCGGGACAGGGCTATGGCTACACCTTC,CASSEWESHPGQGYGYTF
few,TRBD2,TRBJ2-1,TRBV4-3,TGCGCCAGCAGCCAAGGGGCAGCGGGGGCCTTATACAATGAGCAGTTCTTC,CASSQGAAGALYNEQFF